Following are 23 T cell receptor beta chains from one sample sequenced in a study of blood T cells in healthy people across ages (dated by TCRdb to about 2015). The library was obtained by 5' RACE. The run used an Illumina HiSeq 2500. A second PCR of roughly 6 to 11 cycles was run with a J-beta primer mix and a sample-barcoded 5' primer. TCRdb redid the processing of the public reads, applying fastp at Q25 and MiXCR, and retained in-frame beta chains. Rows with one shared CDR3 protein collapse into an entry with the most common genes and DNA. Present in this sample are about 670,000 distinct CDR3 sequences, roughly half of which were seen just once. The ten largest clones add up to roughly 12% of the sample. Sample: blood. These receptors were collected from a woman of 80 years or more in good health.

This clonotype appeared many times. The J gene is TRBJ2-4, the V gene TRBV20-1; D not certain. The CDR3 extends over 13 amino acids. V lost 2 bases to trimming and J lost 0 bases, with 5 bases between them. CDR1 is DFQATT and CDR2 is SNEGSKA in the germline V gene (reference sequence). CDR3 in DNA: TGCAGTGCTAGAAACAGAGCCAAAAACATTCAGTACTTC. Protein product: CSARNRAKNIQYF.

This clonotype was detected ten times or more. The V gene is TRBV12-3 or TRBV12-4, the J gene TRBJ2-3; D is unresolved. The CDR3 has 15 residues. Trimming stripped 2 bases from V and 1 base from J, with 10 bases between. As DNA, the CDR3 is TGTGCCAGCAGTTTAATTGCGGCTCGCACAGATACGCAGTATTTT. Translated, it gives CASSLIAARTDTQYF.

In the case of this clonotype: A much larger clone sits a single nucleotide away, making a read error possible. The chain couples TRBV28 to TRBJ2-3; D call uncertain. Germline lookup yields CDR1 MDHEN and CDR2 SYDVKM. The CDR3 covers 15 residues. The V end lost 4 bases, the J end lost 4 bases, and 15 bases lay between the germline ends. CDR3 nucleotide sequence: TGTGCCAGCAGTTCCCCAGCGACGGTGGCAGATACGCAGTATTTT. Protein sequence: CASSSPATVADTQYF.

This clonotype was counted ten times or more. The rearrangement links TRBV27 to TRBJ2-7; D possibly matches TRBD1 or TRBD2 (7 bases each). Germline V gene lookup returns CDR1 MNHEY and CDR2 SMNVEV (reference sequence). This CDR3 has 14 residues. V was shortened by 5 bases and J by 4 bases, with 15 bases between the two germline ends. CDR3 in amino acids: CASSLNRGGYEQYF. In DNA, the CDR3 is TGTGCCAGCAGTCTAAACAGGGGAGGGTACGAGCAGTACTTC.

The CDR3 DNA is TGCGCCAGCAGCTTGGTTGGTAGCGGGGGAAAAACTGGTGAGCAGTTCTTC. Translating gives CASSLVGSGGKTGEQFF. The chain recombines TRBV5-1 with TRBJ2-1; 9 positions match TRBD2. Trimming cost V 0 bases and J 9 bases; bases outside gene matches: 13. Per the germline V gene, CDR1 is SGHRS and CDR2 is YFSETQ. The CDR3 has 17 residues. The variable domain in full, completed from reference TRBV5-1 and TRBJ2-1, reads KAGVTQTPRYLIKTRGQQVTLSCSPISGHRSVSWYQQTPGQGLQFLFEYFSETQRNKGNFPGRFSGRQFSNSRSEMNVSTLELGDSALYLCASSLVGSGGKTGEQFFGPGTRLTVL.

This clonotype was observed a single time. The V and J genes are TRBV6-2 or TRBV6-3 and TRBJ2-5; 7 nucleotides align to TRBD1. The J call may be mistaken, given a closer DNA end match to TRBJ2-7. The CDR3 spans 12 residues. The germline gives CDR1 MNHEY, CDR2 SVGEGT. The CDR3 DNA follows: TGTGCCAGCGGGACAGTATCTAACGAGCAGTACTTC. This sequence encodes CASGTVSNEQYF.

The chain has TRBV14 and TRBJ2-1, with 10 nucleotides matching TRBD1. Losses at the gene ends were 4 bases for V and 3 bases for J; bases not matched to a gene: 6. From germline, CDR1 is SGHDN and CDR2 FVKESK. The CDR3 consists of 16 residues. CDR3 nucleotide sequence: TGTGCCAGCAGCCGGAGACAGGGGGCCTTCTACAATGAGCAGTTCTTC. It encodes CASSRRQGAFYNEQFF.

The chain uses TRBV20-1 and TRBJ2-5; D unresolved. This CDR3 has 14 residues. V was clipped by 0 bases and J by 5 bases, with 13 bases between them. Germline assignment: CDR1 DFQATT and CDR2 SNEGSKA (reference sequence). Written as DNA, the CDR3 is TGCAGTGCTAGAGATTGGACCTCGCAGGAGACCCAGTACTTC. It specifies CSARDWTSQETQYF.

This clonotype showed up just a few times. The chain has TRBV30 and TRBJ1-5, with 7 bases fitting TRBD1. This CDR3 region has 13 residues. Trimming cost V 5 bases and J 4 bases; bases outside gene matches: 5. Looked up from germline, CDR1 is GTSNPN and CDR2 is SVGIG (reference sequence). The chain's CDR3 is CAWYHRGNQPQHF. The CDR3 DNA is TGTGCCTGGTATCACAGGGGTAATCAGCCCCAGCATTTT.

This chain uses TRBV7-2 with TRBJ2-4; 10 bases match TRBD2. With the DNA end fitting TRBJ2-7 better, the J assignment may be wrong. Germline V gene data show CDR1 as SGHTA and CDR2 as FQGNSA. The CDR3 totals 15 residues. In DNA, the CDR3 is TGTGCCAGCAGCTTTCTCCTAGCGGGGGACTACGAGCAGTACTTC. This sequence encodes CASSFLLAGDYEQYF.

CDR3 sequence reads: CASSVPGTETQYF. In nucleotides, the CDR3 is TGTGCCAGCAGTGTCCCAGGGACAGAGACCCAGTACTTC. The V and J genes are TRBV12-3 or TRBV12-4 and TRBJ2-5; D tentatively reads TRBD1 or TRBD2 (5 bases each). CDR3 length: 13 residues. V dropped 5 bases and J dropped 4 bases, with 11 bases sitting between them.

This clonotype was observed a few times. The CDR3 bases are TGTGCCATCAGTGATGAAGCGCCGAGCACCCAGTACTTC. Translation gives CAISDEAPSTQYF. The chain combines TRBV10-3 with TRBJ2-5; unclear D gene. The CDR3 is 13 amino acids. With 3 bases removed from V and 8 bases from J, the gap between germline ends came to 13 bases. Germline assignment: CDR1 ENHRY and CDR2 SYGVKD.

This clonotype was seen repeatedly, ten times or more. CDR3 DNA: TGTGCCAGCAGTTCCGGGACTAGGCAAGAGACCCAGTACTTC. It translates to CASSSGTRQETQYF. The chain is built from TRBV2 and TRBJ2-5; 8 bases are a match to TRBD2. Trimming removed 5 bases from V and 2 bases from J; junction bases left unmatched: 4. CDR1 is SNHLY, CDR2 FYNNEI, per germline. The CDR3 has 14 amino acids.

V and J are TRBV5-1 and TRBJ1-2; D gene uncertain. V lost 3 bases and J lost 7, with 19 bases in between. This CDR3 region has 15 residues. The germline CDR1 and CDR2 sequences are SGHRS and YFSETQ. The CDR3 sequence: CASSWDSSGPFGYTF. CDR3 DNA sequence: TGCGCCAGCAGCTGGGATTCCAGTGGGCCATTTGGCTACACCTTC.

V gene TRBV7-2 combines with J gene TRBJ2-7; 10 nucleotides match TRBD1. CDR1 is SGHTA, CDR2 FQGNSA, per germline. The V gene end was trimmed by 7 bases and the J gene end by 6 bases; junction bases not matched to a gene: 15. This CDR3 spans 16 amino acids. The CDR3 DNA follows: TGTGCCAGCACCCGACCAACCGGGACAGGGGCGGGCGAGCAGTACTTC. This translates into CASTRPTGTGAGEQYF.

V is TRBV12-3 or TRBV12-4 and J is TRBJ2-4; D unresolved. The J call may be faulty, since TRBJ2-7 better matches the DNA end. CDR3 length: 12 residues. DNA of the CDR3: TGTGCCAGCAGTTTACTCGAGCGCGAGCAGTACTTC. Amino acid sequence: CASSLLEREQYF.

This clonotype was observed once. The chain combines TRBV24-1 with TRBJ2-1; 10 bases align to TRBD1. Germline V gene data show CDR1 as KGHDR and CDR2 as SFDVKD. V trimming: 8 bases; J trimming: 10 bases; junction bases outside the gene matches: 10. This CDR3 contains 14 residues. The CDR3: CATIGTGAPKEQFF. CDR3 DNA: TGTGCCACCATCGGGACAGGGGCTCCCAAGGAGCAGTTCTTC.

J is TRBJ2-4 and V is TRBV28, with 10 bases fitting TRBD2. Germline V gene sequence: CDR1 MDHEN, CDR2 SYDVKM. V lost 2 bases and J lost 0; bases outside the gene matches: 13. This CDR3 is built from 20 residues. The CDR3 DNA is TGTGCCAGCAGTTTACTCCCTACTAGCGGGGTATGGCCAGCCAAAAACATTCAGTACTTC. Translated: CASSLLPTSGVWPAKNIQYF.

This clonotype was detected many times. The rearrangement uses TRBV20-1 and TRBJ2-7; D not certain. The germline gives CDR1 DFQATT, CDR2 SNEGSKA (reference sequence). V was clipped by 3 bases and J by 3 bases, with 9 bases between them. The CDR3 consists of 12 residues. The CDR3: CSARSDGYEQYF. CDR3 DNA: TGCAGTGCTAGGTCGGACGGCTACGAGCAGTACTTC.

CDR3 sequence (DNA): TGTGCCTGGAGGAAGGGGACAGTTAACGAGCAGTACTTC. The encoded protein is CAWRKGTVNEQYF. V is TRBV30 and J is TRBJ2-4; 7 bases fit TRBD1. The DNA end is more similar to TRBJ2-7, so the J call may be wrong. Germline CDR1 is GTSNPN and CDR2 is SVGIG (reference sequence). The CDR3 sequence is 13 residues long.

This clonotype was detected many times. The genes are TRBV6-5 and TRBJ1-4; 7 nucleotides align to TRBD1. J gave up 5 bases and V 4 bases, and 10 bases lay outside the gene matches. CDR1 and CDR2 from the germline V gene are MNHEY and SVGAGI. The CDR3 covers 16 residues. CDR3 amino acids: CASSWSATGRNEKLFF. The DNA of the CDR3 is TGTGCCAGCAGTTGGAGCGCGACAGGGCGCAATGAAAAACTGTTTTTT.

This clonotype was counted ten times or more. The chain is built from TRBV7-2 and TRBJ2-5; D possibly corresponds to TRBD2 (5 bases). CDR1 and CDR2 from the germline V gene are SGHTA and FQGNSA. Deletions cut 5 bases from V and 7 bases from J, with 14 bases between. The CDR3 length is 13 residues. In DNA, the CDR3 is TGTGCCAGCAGCCTCGGACTCTTTGGGACCCAGTACTTC. This codes for CASSLGLFGTQYF.

This clonotype has ten or more counts. V is TRBV21-1 and J is TRBJ2-7. TRBV21-1 is noted as a pseudogene. The CDR3 has 14 amino acids. The CDR3 DNA follows: TGTGCCAGCAGCAACTCTCGAAAAACCTACGAGCAGTACTTC. It specifies CASSNSRKTYEQYF.